This T cell receptor (beta chain) was profiled in a study of blood T cells in healthy people across ages. Researchers report isolating at least 6 million PBMCs per sample. No fewer than 5 micrograms of total RNA were isolated from every sample. This clonotype was found once. As yet, its antigen is unknown. This CDR3 spans 16 amino acids. Study-level results: Roughly linear declines in TCR beta diversity per million T cells occurred with age. CMV infection status of these donors was not known.

The use of a sample-barcoded 5' primer and a J-beta primer mix characterized a second PCR of roughly 6 to 11 cycles. One entry per CDR3 protein, called by TCRdb with MiXCR from the 5' RACE reads. The sample includes hundreds of thousands of distinct CDR3 sequences, 40% to 50% of them seen just once. This sequence originates from an elderly man in good health. Source material: blood. The rearrangement links TRBV21-1 to TRBJ1-4. TRBV21-1 is assigned pseudogene status. The CDR3 sequence: CASSLRRLSSNEKLFF. The CDR3 DNA follows: TGTGCCAGCAGCCTACGAAGACTGAGCTCGAATGAAAAACTGTTTTTT.